Listed below are T cell receptor beta chains from one sample, sequenced in a study of cytomegalovirus exposure and HLA in healthy donors. Sequenced by immunoSEQ multiplex PCR; TCRdb stores in-frame clones only, minus some. The sample lists approximately 160,000 clones; 75% to 85% were seen once. The material sequenced was PBMCs. All receptors derive from a girl aged 2 to 9 in good health and CMV-seropositive. The CDR3 runs from the conserved cysteine through the conserved F or W. A D gene is named only where the DNA matches it firmly. Only part of the rows carry a size: once, few, many, or a class if the clone is expanded.

j_call: TRBJ2-7; clone_size: NA; d_call: NA; v_call: TRBV20-1; cdr3_nt: TGCAGTGCTAGATTGGGGGGCGAGCAGTACTTC; cdr3_aa: CSARLGGEQYF
j_call: TRBJ1-5; clone_size: NA; d_call: NA; v_call: TRBV28; cdr3_nt: TGTGCCAGCAGTTTGGGTGCGGGTCCTTTCAATCAGCCCCAGCATTTT; cdr3_aa: CASSLGAGPFNQPQHF
j_call: TRBJ2-1; clone_size: NA; d_call: NA; v_call: TRBV19; cdr3_nt: TGTGCCAGTAGCCCCTCGGGTGGGGAGCAGTTCTTC; cdr3_aa: CASSPSGGEQFF
j_call: TRBJ1-3; clone_size: NA; d_call: NA; v_call: TRBV28; cdr3_nt: TGTGCCAGCAGTCCTCAACTTCGGGGAAACACCATATATTTT; cdr3_aa: CASSPQLRGNTIYF
j_call: TRBJ1-5; clone_size: NA; d_call: NA; v_call: TRBV19; cdr3_nt: TGTGCCAGTAACAGGATACGGAATCAGCCCCAGCATTTT; cdr3_aa: CASNRIRNQPQHF
j_call: TRBJ2-5; clone_size: NA; d_call: NA; v_call: TRBV30; cdr3_nt: TGTGCCTGGAGTGTCGGTCGCCCGCAAGAGACCCAGTACTTC; cdr3_aa: CAWSVGRPQETQYF
j_call: TRBJ1-4; clone_size: NA; d_call: NA; v_call: TRBV5-4; cdr3_nt: TGTGCCAGCAGCTTGGGGAGCGAAAAACTGTTTTTT; cdr3_aa: CASSLGSEKLFF
j_call: TRBJ2-2; clone_size: few; d_call: NA; v_call: TRBV5-1; cdr3_nt: TGCGCCAGCAGCTTACTCTCCGGGACAAACACCGGGGAGCTGTTTTTT; cdr3_aa: CASSLLSGTNTGELFF
j_call: TRBJ2-5; clone_size: NA; d_call: NA; v_call: TRBV5-1; cdr3_nt: TGCGCCAGCAGCAATCAGGGATATGAGACCCAGTACTTC; cdr3_aa: CASSNQGYETQYF
j_call: TRBJ1-5; clone_size: NA; d_call: NA; v_call: TRBV5-4; cdr3_nt: TGTGCCAGCAGCTTGGGGGGCTCGGGCCAGCCCCAGCATTTT; cdr3_aa: CASSLGGSGQPQHF
j_call: TRBJ2-2; clone_size: few; d_call: TRBD1; v_call: TRBV28; cdr3_nt: TGTGCCAGCAGCCAAACACAGGGGGAGGCCGGGGAGCTGTTTTTT; cdr3_aa: CASSQTQGEAGELFF
j_call: TRBJ2-3; clone_size: NA; d_call: TRBD1; v_call: TRBV5-4; cdr3_nt: TGTGCCAGCAGCTTCCAGGGGGCAGCAGATACGCAGTATTTT; cdr3_aa: CASSFQGAADTQYF
j_call: TRBJ1-2; clone_size: NA; d_call: NA; v_call: TRBV27; cdr3_nt: TGTGCCAGCAGGGCCGGCGGTTTCTATGGCTACACCTTC; cdr3_aa: CASRAGGFYGYTF
j_call: TRBJ2-7; clone_size: NA; d_call: NA; v_call: TRBV11-2; cdr3_nt: TGTGCGGTGAGGGCTCTGAGCTCCTACGAGCAGTACTTC; cdr3_aa: CAVRALSSYEQYF
j_call: TRBJ2-7; clone_size: few; d_call: TRBD2; v_call: TRBV5-4; cdr3_nt: TGTGCCAGCAGCTTCAGGGCGGGAGGGCCTTGGGAGCAGTACTTC; cdr3_aa: CASSFRAGGPWEQYF
j_call: TRBJ2-5; clone_size: NA; d_call: NA; v_call: TRBV5-1; cdr3_nt: TGCGCCAGCAGCAAGAGCCAAGGACAGACCCAAGAGACCCAGTACTTC; cdr3_aa: CASSKSQGQTQETQYF
j_call: TRBJ2-2; clone_size: NA; d_call: TRBD2; v_call: TRBV5-1; cdr3_nt: TGCGCCAGCAGCTCCGGACTAGCGGGAGTTACCGGGGAGCTGTTTTTT; cdr3_aa: CASSSGLAGVTGELFF
j_call: TRBJ2-2; clone_size: NA; d_call: TRBD2; v_call: TRBV5-1; cdr3_nt: TGCGCCAGCAGCTTGTTTAGCGGGAGCAACACCGGGGAGCTGTTTTTT; cdr3_aa: CASSLFSGSNTGELFF
j_call: TRBJ2-3; clone_size: NA; d_call: NA; v_call: TRBV4-2; cdr3_nt: TGTGCCAGCAGCCACTTAGAGGGCGGGTCCACAGATACGCAGTATTTT; cdr3_aa: CASSHLEGGSTDTQYF
j_call: TRBJ2-5; clone_size: NA; d_call: TRBD1; v_call: TRBV15; cdr3_nt: TGTGCCACCAGCAAGGGACAGGGGATTTGGGAGACCCAGTACTTC; cdr3_aa: CATSKGQGIWETQYF
j_call: TRBJ1-3; clone_size: NA; d_call: TRBD1; v_call: TRBV2; cdr3_nt: TGTGCCATCCGGGACAGCTCTGGAAACACCATATATTTT; cdr3_aa: CAIRDSSGNTIYF
j_call: TRBJ2-1; clone_size: once; d_call: NA; v_call: TRBV13; cdr3_nt: TGTGCCAGCAGCACACAGTTGGCACGGGACTTTTCCTACAATGAGCAGTTCTTC; cdr3_aa: CASSTQLARDFSYNEQFF
j_call: TRBJ2-3; clone_size: NA; d_call: TRBD1; v_call: TRBV28; cdr3_nt: TGTGCCAGCAGACTCACGACAGGGGTGGCAGATACGCAGTATTTT; cdr3_aa: CASRLTTGVADTQYF
j_call: TRBJ2-5; clone_size: NA; d_call: TRBD2; v_call: TRBV28; cdr3_nt: TGTGCCAGCAGTCGGGCGGGAGAGGGTGATCAAGAGACCCAGTACTTC; cdr3_aa: CASSRAGEGDQETQYF
j_call: TRBJ2-1; clone_size: NA; d_call: TRBD2; v_call: TRBV6-1; cdr3_nt: TGTGCCAGCCGCTTTAGCGGGGCTACCTACAATGAGCAGTTCTTC; cdr3_aa: CASRFSGATYNEQFF
j_call: TRBJ2-1; clone_size: NA; d_call: NA; v_call: TRBV30; cdr3_nt: TGTGCCTGGACTAGGCAGTCCTACAATGAGCAGTTCTTC; cdr3_aa: CAWTRQSYNEQFF
j_call: TRBJ1-2; clone_size: few; d_call: NA; v_call: TRBV7-9; cdr3_nt: TGTGCCAGCAGCTTCAACAGGGCGGTAAAGGGCTATGGCTACACCTTC; cdr3_aa: CASSFNRAVKGYGYTF
j_call: TRBJ2-1; clone_size: NA; d_call: NA; v_call: TRBV20-1; cdr3_nt: TGCAGTGTCGCGGCGGGACGGTGGCAGTTCTTC; cdr3_aa: CSVAAGRWQFF
j_call: TRBJ1-2; clone_size: NA; d_call: NA; v_call: TRBV27; cdr3_nt: TGTGCCAGCAGCCCCCCGGGTCAAGGCTACACCTTC; cdr3_aa: CASSPPGQGYTF
j_call: TRBJ1-2; clone_size: few; d_call: NA; v_call: TRBV18; cdr3_nt: TGTGCCAGCTCACCACAATCGAGTTCTAACTATGGCTACACCTTC; cdr3_aa: CASSPQSSSNYGYTF
j_call: TRBJ1-4; clone_size: few; d_call: NA; v_call: TRBV18; cdr3_nt: TGTGCCAGCTCACCACAGGGAGGCGAAAAACTGTTTTTT; cdr3_aa: CASSPQGGEKLFF
j_call: TRBJ1-5; clone_size: NA; d_call: NA; v_call: TRBV19; cdr3_nt: TGTGCCAGTAGTCGGGAATATCAGCCCCAGCATTTT; cdr3_aa: CASSREYQPQHF
j_call: TRBJ1-4; clone_size: NA; d_call: NA; v_call: TRBV28; cdr3_nt: TGTGCCAGCAGTTTAATTCCAGGGGCAGGGGAAAAACTGTTTTTT; cdr3_aa: CASSLIPGAGEKLFF
j_call: TRBJ2-7; clone_size: NA; d_call: NA; v_call: TRBV28; cdr3_nt: TGTGCCAGCAGTCACGGGGTCTACGAGCAGTACTTC; cdr3_aa: CASSHGVYEQYF
j_call: TRBJ2-6; clone_size: once; d_call: NA; v_call: TRBV5-4; cdr3_nt: TGTGCCAGCAGCTACTCCAGGGACTCTGGGGCCAACGTCCTGACTTTC; cdr3_aa: CASSYSRDSGANVLTF
j_call: TRBJ2-2; clone_size: NA; d_call: TRBD2; v_call: TRBV4-1; cdr3_nt: TGCGCCAGCAGCCATCCCATCTTAGCGGGGACGAACACCGGGGAGCTGTTTTTT; cdr3_aa: CASSHPILAGTNTGELFF
j_call: TRBJ2-5; clone_size: NA; d_call: NA; v_call: TRBV5-4; cdr3_nt: TGTGCCAGCAGCTTCCGGACATATCAAGAGACCCAGTACTTC; cdr3_aa: CASSFRTYQETQYF
j_call: TRBJ2-1; clone_size: once; d_call: TRBD2; v_call: TRBV7-7; cdr3_nt: TGTGCTAGCAGCCCGGGCAGCGGGAGCACCCAATATGAGCAGTTCTTC; cdr3_aa: CASSPGSGSTQYEQFF
j_call: TRBJ1-2; clone_size: NA; d_call: NA; v_call: TRBV9; cdr3_nt: TGTGCCAGCAGCGTAGGAGGGCAGCCTAACTATGGCTACACCTTC; cdr3_aa: CASSVGGQPNYGYTF
j_call: TRBJ2-7; clone_size: NA; d_call: NA; v_call: TRBV30; cdr3_nt: TGTGCCTGGAGTGGGACTATTAGGGACGAGCAGTACTTC; cdr3_aa: CAWSGTIRDEQYF
j_call: TRBJ2-1; clone_size: few; d_call: NA; v_call: TRBV30; cdr3_nt: TGTACTCTAGAAAGAGACAATGAGCAGTTCTTC; cdr3_aa: CTLERDNEQFF
j_call: TRBJ2-4; clone_size: NA; d_call: TRBD2; v_call: TRBV7-9; cdr3_nt: TGTGCCAGCAGCTTCCCAATAGCGGGAGGAATAGCCAAAAACATTCAGTACTTC; cdr3_aa: CASSFPIAGGIAKNIQYF
j_call: TRBJ2-2; clone_size: NA; d_call: TRBD2; v_call: TRBV28; cdr3_nt: TGTGCCAGCATTGAAGTACTAGCGGGTTACACCGGGGAGCTGTTTTTT; cdr3_aa: CASIEVLAGYTGELFF
j_call: TRBJ1-2; clone_size: NA; d_call: NA; v_call: TRBV9; cdr3_nt: TGTGCCAGCAGCGTACGGGCAGGGCCTTCTGGCTACACCTTC; cdr3_aa: CASSVRAGPSGYTF
j_call: TRBJ2-7; clone_size: NA; d_call: TRBD1; v_call: TRBV29-1; cdr3_nt: TGCAGCGTTGCCGTCGACAGGGCGTCCGAGCAGTACTTC; cdr3_aa: CSVAVDRASEQYF
j_call: TRBJ2-3; clone_size: NA; d_call: TRBD1; v_call: TRBV29-1; cdr3_nt: TGCAGCGTGCTGGACAGGGGGCTTCCTTATACGCAGTATTTT; cdr3_aa: CSVLDRGLPYTQYF
j_call: TRBJ2-3; clone_size: NA; d_call: NA; v_call: TRBV4-1; cdr3_nt: TGCGCCAGCAGCCACCTTGACGGAGCCACAGATACGCAGTATTTT; cdr3_aa: CASSHLDGATDTQYF